The 25 T cell receptor beta chains listed next were all sequenced from one sample in a study of shared clonotypes between healthy human individuals. Measured with immunoSEQ multiplex PCR; TCRdb has only the in-frame clones, and not every one. The table shows 950,000 to 1,300,000 clones, with more than 60% occurring only once. The sample was memory CD4+ T cells sorted from blood. As for subset: CD45RA-negative fraction. These receptors were obtained from a man younger than 35 in good health.

This clone was detected only a few times. This chain connects TRBV5-4 to TRBJ2-7, with TRBD1 identical over 7 bases. This CDR3 has 13 amino acids. The V gene end was trimmed by 2 bases and the J gene end by 6 bases; junction bases not matched to a gene: 5. Germline CDR1 is SGHNT and CDR2 is YYREEE (reference sequence). CDR3 protein: CASSFEGAPEQYF. CDR3 coding DNA: TGTGCCAGCAGCTTCGAGGGGGCCCCCGAGCAGTACTTC.

The chain has TRBV4-2 and TRBJ1-3, with D tentatively TRBD1 (6 bases). Per germline, CDR1 LGHNA and CDR2 YNFKEQ. The CDR3 covers 16 residues. V was pared by 4 bases and J by 4 bases, with 17 bases between. This CDR3 is CASSRSDSNSGNTIYF. CDR3 nucleotide sequence: TGTGCCAGCAGCCGTTCGGACAGTAATTCCGGAAACACCATATATTTT.

This clone was detected once. This rearrangement joins TRBV9 to TRBJ2-7, with TRBD1 matching over 7 bases. CDR1 and CDR2 from the germline V gene are SGDLS and YYNGEE. V trimming: 2 bases; J trimming: 0 bases; junction bases outside the gene matches: 5. The CDR3 totals 15 residues. This CDR3 is CASSVGQVNSYEQYF. The CDR3 DNA reads TGTGCCAGCAGCGTCGGACAGGTAAACTCCTACGAGCAGTACTTC.

This clone was seen a single time. The rearrangement uses TRBV2 and TRBJ2-3; D possibly corresponds to TRBD1 (5 bases). V lost 7 bases to trimming and J lost 6 bases, with 11 bases between them. In germline, CDR1 is SNHLY, CDR2 FYNNEI. This CDR3 spans 12 amino acids. CDR3 sequence (DNA): TGTGCCAGCACCGTCTCAGGGGATACGCAGTATTTT. It yields the protein CASTVSGDTQYF.

The CDR3 sequence: CASSPGEQVYEQYF. As DNA, the CDR3 is TGTGCCAGCAGCCCGGGCGAACAGGTCTACGAGCAGTACTTC. This chain links TRBV5-6 with TRBJ2-7; a weak D match, TRBD1 (5 bases). Trimming left V 4 bases short and J 3 bases short, with 14 bases between. The CDR3 has 14 residues. Germline assignment: CDR1 SGHDT and CDR2 YYEEEE.

This chain uses TRBV5-1 with TRBJ1-4; the D gene is possibly TRBD1 (5 bases). V shed 0 bases and J shed 8 bases, with 14 bases lying between them. The CDR3 runs to 15 residues. The germline V gene has CDR1 SGHRS and CDR2 YFSETQ. DNA of the CDR3: TGCGCCAGCAGCTTGGCCGGGGGGAAGGACGAAAAACTGTTTTTT. As protein: CASSLAGGKDEKLFF.

In its sample, this clone was seen once. The chain carries TRBV5-6 and TRBJ2-5; 9 nucleotides agree with TRBD2. Looked up from germline, CDR1 is SGHDT and CDR2 is YYEEEE. The CDR3 consists of 16 residues. J gave up 1 base and V 4 bases, and 8 bases lay outside the gene matches. In DNA, the CDR3 is TGTGCCAGCAGCCCAGACAGCGGGAGGTTCCAAGAGACCCAGTACTTC. Protein product: CASSPDSGRFQETQYF. Drawing the rest from reference TRBV5-6 and TRBJ2-5, the complete variable domain is DAGVTQSPTHLIKTRGQQVTLRCSPKSGHDTVSWYQQALGQGPQFIFQYYEEEERQRGNFPDRFSGHQFPNYSSELNVNALLLGDSALYLCASSPDSGRFQETQYFGPGTRLLVL.

In regard to this clone: A much larger clone differs by one base, so this may be a read error. The rearrangement uses TRBV5-1 and TRBJ1-4; no clear D gene. The CDR3 is 14 amino acids. Germline assignment: CDR1 SGHRS and CDR2 YFSETQ. Between the trimmed V and J ends, which lost 0 bases and 3 bases, there was a span of 6 bases. In nucleotides, the CDR3 is TGCGCCAGCAGCTTGGTAGGGTCTAATGAAAAACTGTTTTTT. Translated: CASSLVGSNEKLFF.

As to this clone: The sample holds other DNA sequences that translate to the same CDR3. The chain combines TRBV5-1 with TRBJ1-2, with D uncertain. The CDR3 loop spans 12 amino acids. V was shortened by 0 bases and J by 5 bases, with 5 bases between the two germline ends. From germline, CDR1 is SGHRS and CDR2 YFSETQ. DNA of the CDR3: TGCGCCAGCAGCTTGGAAGGTTATGGCTACACCTTC. Translated: CASSLEGYGYTF.

This chain links TRBV27 with TRBJ1-2; D ambiguous. The V end was cut by 3 bases, the J end by 2 bases, with 10 bases between. The germline gives CDR1 MNHEY, CDR2 SMNVEV (reference sequence). This CDR3 spans 14 amino acids. DNA of the CDR3: TGTGCCAGCAGTTTGGACTCAAGAAACTATGGCTACACCTTC. This codes for CASSLDSRNYGYTF.

This chain links TRBV11-3 with TRBJ2-2, with 7 positions matching TRBD2. Trimming at V came to 5 bases and at J to 4 bases, leaving 7 bases not matched to a gene. Germline V gene data show CDR1 as SGHNT and CDR2 as YENEEA. The CDR3 is 15 residues long. This CDR3 is CASSPSGASTGELFF. The CDR3 DNA follows: TGTGCCAGCAGCCCGAGCGGGGCTTCCACCGGGGAGCTGTTTTTT.

V gene TRBV7-2 combines with J gene TRBJ2-3; 15 nucleotides agree with TRBD2. The V gene end was trimmed by 5 bases and the J gene end by 10 bases; junction bases not matched to a gene: 7. The CDR3 is 15 residues long. CDR1 is SGHTA and CDR2 is FQGNSA in the germline V gene. The DNA of the CDR3 is TGTGCCAGCAGCCCCGGACTAGCGGGAGGGCAGCCGCAGTATTTT. Amino acids: CASSPGLAGGQPQYF.

The chain joins TRBV5-1 to TRBJ2-7; D ambiguous. V was cut by 5 bases and J by 1 base, with 13 bases left in between. This CDR3 has 14 amino acids. The germline V gene has CDR1 SGHRS and CDR2 YFSETQ. The CDR3 DNA reads as TGCGCCAGCAGTATCCAGCCGACTTCCTACGAGCAGTACTTC. Protein: CASSIQPTSYEQYF.

Points on this clone: Other DNA sequences in the sample encode the same CDR3. The V call is TRBV5-1, the J call TRBJ1-2, with 8 nucleotides matching TRBD1. This CDR3 has 13 residues. Per the germline V gene, CDR1 is SGHRS and CDR2 is YFSETQ. Trimming took 4 bases from V and 2 from J; bases not matched to a gene: 1. CDR3 coding DNA: TGCGCCAGCAGCCCAGGGGGCAACTATGGCTACACCTTC. Its protein is CASSPGGNYGYTF.

Regarding this clone: Different DNA sequences within this sample yield the same CDR3. The genes are TRBV28 and TRBJ2-3, with D perhaps TRBD2 (5 bases). V lost 6 bases, J lost 1 base, and 11 bases lay in between. The germline CDR1 and CDR2 sequences are MDHEN and SYDVKM. The CDR3 runs 14 residues. The CDR3: CASRQGSGTDTQYF. The CDR3, as DNA: TGTGCCAGCAGACAAGGGAGTGGCACAGATACGCAGTATTTT.

This rearrangement joins TRBV6-6 to TRBJ1-1, with TRBD1 as a possible D gene (6 bases). V was pared by 8 bases and J by 5 bases, with 15 bases between. The germline CDR1 and CDR2 sequences are MNHNY and SVGAGI (reference sequence). This CDR3 has 13 amino acids. CDR3: CASLRGGETEAFF. CDR3 bases: TGTGCCAGCCTCAGGGGTGGGGAGACTGAAGCTTTCTTT.

This clone occurred once. This chain uses TRBV6-5 with TRBJ2-7; 8 bases are shared with TRBD2. The CDR3 covers 15 residues. Germline CDR1 is MNHEY and CDR2 is SVGAGI. J lost 6 bases, V lost 5 bases, and 12 bases had no gene match. The DNA of the CDR3 is TGTGCCAGCAGTCGGGGGAGCGGGAGTGCGGGCGAGCAGTACTTC. Its translation: CASSRGSGSAGEQYF.

The CDR3 here is CASSLGGLGANVLTF. CDR3 in DNA: TGTGCCAGCAGCTTAGGAGGGCTCGGGGCCAACGTCCTGACTTTC. The chain recombines TRBV7-3 with TRBJ2-6, with D perhaps TRBD2 (6 bases). The ends were cut back, 2 bases at V and 4 bases at J, with 9 bases in the middle. This CDR3 region has 15 residues. The germline CDR1 and CDR2 sequences are SGHTA and FQGTGA. Based on the CDR3 plus reference TRBV7-3 and TRBJ2-6, the full variable domain is GAGVSQTPSNKVTEKGKYVELRCDPISGHTALYWYRQSLGQGPEFLIYFQGTGAADDSGLPNDRFFAVRPEGSVSTLKIQRTERGDSAVYLCASSLGGLGANVLTFGAGSRLTVL.

This clone was seen a few times. J is TRBJ1-1 and V is TRBV28; D is undetermined. Germline assignment: CDR1 MDHEN and CDR2 SYDVKM. This CDR3 has 12 residues. V was cut by 6 bases and J by 8 bases, with 13 bases left in between. The CDR3 loop is CASSLRPSEAFF. The CDR3 region has the DNA TGTGCCAGCAGCCTTAGGCCCTCCGAAGCTTTCTTT. Full variable domain (outside the CDR3, taken from reference TRBV28 and TRBJ1-1): DVKVTQSSRYLVKRTGEKVFLECVQDMDHENMFWYRQDPGLGLRLIYFSYDVKMKEKGDIPEGYSVSREKKERFSLILESASTNQTSMYLCASSLRPSEAFFGQGTRLTVV.

J is TRBJ2-3 and V is TRBV4-1; unclear D gene. The germline V and J ends were trimmed by 1 base and 0 bases, with 11 bases remaining between them. The germline V gene encodes CDR1 MGHRA and CDR2 YSYEKL. The CDR3 consists of 16 residues. CDR3 region: CASSQASLGSTDTQYF. CDR3 nucleotide sequence: TGCGCCAGCAGCCAAGCCTCACTGGGGAGCACAGATACGCAGTATTTT.

V gene TRBV5-1 combines with J gene TRBJ2-5; unclear D gene. V was cut by 4 bases and J by 2 bases, with 12 bases left in between. Germline V gene lookup returns CDR1 SGHRS and CDR2 YFSETQ. The CDR3 extends over 14 amino acids. This CDR3 reads CASSEQSLQETQYF. The CDR3 coding sequence is TGCGCCAGCAGCGAACAGTCACTACAAGAGACCCAGTACTTC.

V gene TRBV4-1 combines with J gene TRBJ2-7; 7 positions match TRBD1. CDR3 length equals 17 residues. V lost 1 base and J lost 7; bases outside the gene matches: 16. The germline CDR1 and CDR2 sequences are MGHRA and YSYEKL. The CDR3 here is CASSQGANRGGQQEQYF. The CDR3 DNA reads as TGCGCCAGCAGCCAAGGGGCAAACAGGGGCGGACAACAAGAGCAGTACTTC.

This rearrangement joins TRBV5-4 to TRBJ2-2; 7 nucleotides match TRBD2. Germline V gene lookup returns CDR1 SGHNT and CDR2 YYREEE (reference sequence). V dropped 4 bases and J dropped 5; count of bases not matched to a gene: 11. The CDR3 is made up of 16 amino acids. The CDR3 spells CASSHHVERETGELFF. The CDR3 coding sequence is TGTGCCAGCAGCCACCACGTGGAGCGGGAAACCGGGGAGCTGTTTTTT.

The CDR3 DNA is TGTGCCTGGAGGTTGACAGTAGCTAACTATGGCTACACCTTC. Residues: CAWRLTVANYGYTF. The chain is built from TRBV30 and TRBJ1-2; D is possibly TRBD1 (5 bases). From germline, CDR1 is GTSNPN and CDR2 SVGIG (reference sequence). The CDR3 sequence is 14 residues long. V was pared by 3 bases and J by 0 bases, with 11 bases between. The variable domain in full, completed from reference TRBV30 and TRBJ1-2, reads SQTIHQWPATLVQPVGSPLSLECTVEGTSNPNLYWYRQAAGRGLQLLFYSVGIGQISSEVPQNLSASRPQDRQFILSSKKLLLSDSGFYLCAWRLTVANYGYTFGSGTRLTVV.

Of note for this clone: The sample contains more than one DNA sequence encoding this CDR3. The chain recombines TRBV30 with TRBJ2-7, with a weak D call TRBD2 (6 bases). Germline V gives CDR1 GTSNPN, CDR2 SVGIG (reference sequence). V gave up 3 bases and J gave up 4 bases, with 7 bases separating them. The CDR3 runs to 11 residues. The CDR3 loop reads CAWRGTYEQYF. CDR3 DNA: TGTGCCTGGAGAGGGACTTACGAGCAGTACTTC. Variable domain in full (rest from reference TRBV30 and TRBJ2-7): SQTIHQWPATLVQPVGSPLSLECTVEGTSNPNLYWYRQAAGRGLQLLFYSVGIGQISSEVPQNLSASRPQDRQFILSSKKLLLSDSGFYLCAWRGTYEQYFGPGTRLTVT.